These 10 T cell receptor beta chains were all obtained from the same sample, sequenced in a study of technical replicates of blood from several donors. Clones were read by immunoSEQ multiplex PCR, and TCRdb kept only the in-frame ones, dropping some. Here the sample spans 80,000 or so clones, 90% to 95% being singletons. Source material: T cells isolated from PBMCs. The receptors were sampled from a human donor in good health.

This clone was seen once. The CDR3 loop reads CASSLAGTPNYGYTF. CDR3 DNA sequence: TGTGCCAGCAGCCTTGCCGGGACACCTAACTATGGCTACACCTTC. The chain joins TRBV14 to TRBJ1-2, with D possibly matching TRBD1 (6 bases). V lost 4 bases and J 0 bases, leaving 12 bases between the germline ends. There are 15 residues in the CDR3. Germline assignment: CDR1 SGHDN and CDR2 FVKESK.

A note on this clone: Relative to the germline gene, one junction end is altered; a read error may explain this. The chain joins TRBV7-7 to TRBJ2-1, with TRBD2 identical over 11 bases. CDR1 is SSHAT and CDR2 is FNYEAQ in the germline V gene (reference sequence). This CDR3 spans 16 amino acids. The CDR3: CASSFGLAGGRDEQFF. The CDR3 DNA reads as TGTGCTAGCAGCTTTGGGCTAGCGGGAGGAAGAGATGAGCAGTTCTTC.

The CDR3: CARTTSTGELFF. The CDR3 coding sequence is TGTGCCAGGACAACTAGCACCGGGGAGCTGTTTTTT. The chain joins TRBV18 to TRBJ2-2, with D possibly matching TRBD2 (5 bases). CDR1 is KGHSH, CDR2 LQKENI, per germline. Trimming left V 9 bases short and J 4 bases short, with 9 bases between. The CDR3 length is 12 residues.

The chain links TRBV12-5 to TRBJ2-1; D is ambiguous. This CDR3 is built from 12 residues. Germline V lookup: CDR1 LGHNT, CDR2 FRNRAP. V lost 2 bases and J lost 3, with 2 bases in between. CDR3 amino acids: CASGLYYNEQFF. The DNA of the CDR3 is TGTGCTAGTGGTTTGTACTACAATGAGCAGTTCTTC. Looking up the rest from reference TRBV12-5 and TRBJ2-1 gives the full variable domain: DARVTQTPRHKVTEMGQEVTMRCQPILGHNTVFWYRQTMMQGLELLAYFRNRAPLDDSGMPKDRFSAEMPDATLATLKIQPSEPRDSAVYFCASGLYYNEQFFGPGTRLTVL.

The rearrangement joins TRBV6-5 to TRBJ2-1; D is undetermined. In germline, CDR1 is MNHEY, CDR2 SVGAGI. The CDR3 sequence is 12 residues long. V was shortened by 2 bases and J by 8 bases, with 7 bases between the two germline ends. CDR3 sequence: CASSYGRDEQFF. As DNA, the CDR3 is TGTGCCAGCAGTTACGGGCGAGATGAGCAGTTCTTC.

V is TRBV5-1 and J is TRBJ2-5, with TRBD2 matching over 7 bases. CDR3 length: 15 amino acids. Per germline, CDR1 SGHRS and CDR2 YFSETQ. J gave up 5 bases and V 4 bases, and 11 bases lay outside the gene matches. CDR3 protein: CASSGRREPRETQYF. The CDR3 bases are TGCGCCAGCAGCGGGAGGCGGGAGCCTCGGGAGACCCAGTACTTC. Drawing the rest from reference TRBV5-1 and TRBJ2-5, the complete variable domain is KAGVTQTPRYLIKTRGQQVTLSCSPISGHRSVSWYQQTPGQGLQFLFEYFSETQRNKGNFPGRFSGRQFSNSRSEMNVSTLELGDSALYLCASSGRREPRETQYFGPGTRLLVL.

This chain connects TRBV7-7 to TRBJ2-2; TRBD2 matches 13 bases. V trimming: 4 bases; J trimming: 3 bases; junction bases outside the gene matches: 2. CDR3 length equals 16 residues. The germline gives CDR1 SSHAT, CDR2 FNYEAQ (reference sequence). CDR3 coding DNA: TGTGCCAGCAGCTCTGGACTAGCGGGAGACACCGGGGAGCTGTTTTTT. Amino acid sequence: CASSSGLAGDTGELFF. Based on the CDR3 plus reference TRBV7-7 and TRBJ2-2, the full variable domain is GAGVSQSPRYKVTKRGQDVTLRCDPISSHATLYWYQQALGQGPEFLTYFNYEAQPDKSGLPSDRFSAERPEGSISTLTIQRTEQRDSAMYRCASSSGLAGDTGELFFGEGSRLTVL.

The V and J genes are TRBV7-6 and TRBJ1-1, with no clear D. Looked up from germline, CDR1 is SGHVS and CDR2 is FNYEAQ. Trimming shortened V by 8 bases and J by 0 bases, and 10 bases separated the two germline ends. This CDR3 region has 13 residues. Here the CDR3 reads CASLQNLNTEAFF. Here the CDR3 DNA reads TGTGCCAGCCTACAGAATTTGAACACTGAAGCTTTCTTT.

The CDR3 loop reads CASSYITSGRVQFF. DNA for the CDR3: TGTGCCAGCAGTTACATTACTAGCGGGAGGGTCCAGTTCTTC. The gene calls are TRBV6-5 and TRBJ2-1, with 13 bases that match TRBD2. Looked up from germline, CDR1 is MNHEY and CDR2 is SVGAGI. The trim removed 2 bases at V and 13 bases at J, leaving 5 bases unmatched. CDR3 length equals 14 residues.

This rearrangement joins TRBV30 to TRBJ2-7, with D possibly being TRBD1 (5 bases). The CDR3 runs 13 residues. The germline V gene encodes CDR1 GTSNPN and CDR2 SVGIG (reference sequence). V dropped 3 bases and J dropped 4 bases, with 13 bases sitting between them. CDR3 sequence (DNA): TGTGCCTGGAGATACGGCAGGGTTTACGAGCAGTACTTC. Its translation is CAWRYGRVYEQYF.